The entry below describes one T cell receptor beta chain. Its antigen remains unknown. V lost 4 bases and J lost 1; bases outside the gene matches: 3. The CDR3 has 14 amino acids. The V gene's germline CDR1 is MNHNS and CDR2 SASEGT. Replicate PCRs run on sorted subsets employed 150 to 250 ng DNA, 30,000 to 35,000 T cell genomes. Generated by immunoSEQ multiplex PCR, the TCRdb table keeps only in-frame clones and is missing some. The sample has approximately 2.5 million clones, around 90% seen once. This entry belongs to a study of shared clonotypes between healthy human individuals. Regarding the study as a whole: Clonotypes which were not shared had lower generation probabilities than clonotypes that all four donors shared.

This sequence originates from a man between 18 and 29 years old in good health. The rearrangement joins TRBV6-1 to TRBJ2-5; TRBD1 matches at 7 bases. The source material was naive CD4+ T cells sorted from blood. The subset here: CD45RA+ positively selected. CDR3 nucleotides: TGTGCCAGCAGTGTAGGACAGGTCCAAGAGACCCAGTACTTC. This codes for CASSVGQVQETQYF.